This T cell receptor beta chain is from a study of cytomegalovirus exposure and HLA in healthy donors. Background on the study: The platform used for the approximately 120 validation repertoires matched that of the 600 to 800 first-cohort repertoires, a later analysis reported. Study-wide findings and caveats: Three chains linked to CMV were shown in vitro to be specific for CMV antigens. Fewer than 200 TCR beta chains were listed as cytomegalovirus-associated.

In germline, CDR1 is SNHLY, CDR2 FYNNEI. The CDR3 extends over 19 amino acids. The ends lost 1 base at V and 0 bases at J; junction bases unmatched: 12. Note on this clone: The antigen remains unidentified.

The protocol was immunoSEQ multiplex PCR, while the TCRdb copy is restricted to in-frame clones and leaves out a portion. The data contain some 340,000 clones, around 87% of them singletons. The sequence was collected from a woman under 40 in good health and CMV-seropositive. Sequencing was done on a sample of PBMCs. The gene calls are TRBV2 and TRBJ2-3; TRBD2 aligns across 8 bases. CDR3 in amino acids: CASSEEVAGIPVSTDTQYF. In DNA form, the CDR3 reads TGTGCCAGCAGTGAAGAGGTAGCGGGAATACCAGTTAGCACAGATACGCAGTATTTT.